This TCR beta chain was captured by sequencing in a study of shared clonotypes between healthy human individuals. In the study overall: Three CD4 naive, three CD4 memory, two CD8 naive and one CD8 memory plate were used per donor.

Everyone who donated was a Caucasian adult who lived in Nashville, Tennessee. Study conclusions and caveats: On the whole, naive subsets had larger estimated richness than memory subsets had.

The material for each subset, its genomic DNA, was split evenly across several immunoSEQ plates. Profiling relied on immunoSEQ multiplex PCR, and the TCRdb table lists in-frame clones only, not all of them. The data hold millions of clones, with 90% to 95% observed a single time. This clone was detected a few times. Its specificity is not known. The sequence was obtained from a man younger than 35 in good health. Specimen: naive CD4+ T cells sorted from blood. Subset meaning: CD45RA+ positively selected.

CDR3 protein: CAWSERAISPQHF. The CDR3 nucleotides read TGTGCCTGGAGTGAGCGAGCAATCAGCCCCCAGCATTTT. The chain carries TRBV30 and TRBJ1-5, with no clear D. CDR1 is GTSNPN and CDR2 is SVGIG in the germline V gene (reference sequence). The V end lost 1 base, the J end lost 10 bases, and 14 bases lay between the germline ends. This CDR3 has 13 residues.